The T cell receptor (beta chain) under discussion was sequenced for a study of spatial heterogeneity in lung cancer. The study, taken as a whole, reports: Tumoral mutation counts were tracked by counts of expanded intratumoral alpha and beta TCRs. Ubiquitous and regional nonsynonymous mutations were each tracked by the matching count of ubiquitous or regional expanded TCRs.

This clonotype showed up many times. Its antigen is not known. For a library built for alpha chains, this beta chain is a stray read; little rests on its size. Individual TCR cDNA molecules each bore their own unique molecular identifier. TCRdb reanalysed the 5' RACE reads using MiXCR and keeps one entry per CDR3 protein. This sample carries 15,000 to 20,000 distinct CDR3 sequences, 6.2% of them seen once, and the ten largest clones take about 6.8%. V was pared by 5 bases and J by 6 bases, with 16 bases between. CDR3 length: 14 residues. Germline V gives CDR1 SGHAT, CDR2 FQNNGV. Time point denoted: sample taken at primary tumor resection. Donation came from approximately 69 patients with untreated early-stage non-small cell lung cancer. Sequencing was performed on whole RNA extracted from tumor and nontumor lung tissue, or from frozen PBMC, and the material was left unsorted.

The material was lung tumor tissue, obtained at surgery. V usage is TRBV11-2 and J usage is TRBJ1-2; no definite D call. The clonotype originates from a male donor with early-stage non-small cell lung cancer. CDR3 residues: CASSPAGGIDGYTF. As DNA, the CDR3 is TGTGCCAGCAGCCCGGCGGGAGGGATTGATGGCTACACCTTC. The variable domain in full, completed from reference TRBV11-2 and TRBJ1-2, reads EAGVAQSPRYKIIEKRQSVAFWCNPISGHATLYWYQQILGQGPKLLIQFQNNGVVDDSQLPKDRFSAERLKGVDSTLKIQPAKLEDSAVYLCASSPAGGIDGYTFGSGTRLTVV.